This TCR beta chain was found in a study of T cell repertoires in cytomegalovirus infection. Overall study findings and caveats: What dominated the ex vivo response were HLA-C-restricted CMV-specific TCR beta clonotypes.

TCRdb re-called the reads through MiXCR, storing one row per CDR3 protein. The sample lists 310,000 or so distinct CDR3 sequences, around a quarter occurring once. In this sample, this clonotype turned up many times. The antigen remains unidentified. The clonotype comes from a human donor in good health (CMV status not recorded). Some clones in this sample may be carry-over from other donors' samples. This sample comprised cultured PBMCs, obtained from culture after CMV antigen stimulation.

The CDR3 region is CASSWGRGLAGGGSYNEQFF. The CDR3 DNA sequence: TGTGCCAGCAGCTGGGGGAGGGGACTAGCGGGAGGAGGCTCCTACAATGAGCAGTTCTTC. The V gene is TRBV7-2, the J gene TRBJ2-1, with 15 bases aligning to TRBD2. In germline, CDR1 is SGHTA, CDR2 FQGNSA. The CDR3 contains 20 residues. Losses at the gene ends were 4 bases for V and 0 bases for J; bases not matched to a gene: 10.